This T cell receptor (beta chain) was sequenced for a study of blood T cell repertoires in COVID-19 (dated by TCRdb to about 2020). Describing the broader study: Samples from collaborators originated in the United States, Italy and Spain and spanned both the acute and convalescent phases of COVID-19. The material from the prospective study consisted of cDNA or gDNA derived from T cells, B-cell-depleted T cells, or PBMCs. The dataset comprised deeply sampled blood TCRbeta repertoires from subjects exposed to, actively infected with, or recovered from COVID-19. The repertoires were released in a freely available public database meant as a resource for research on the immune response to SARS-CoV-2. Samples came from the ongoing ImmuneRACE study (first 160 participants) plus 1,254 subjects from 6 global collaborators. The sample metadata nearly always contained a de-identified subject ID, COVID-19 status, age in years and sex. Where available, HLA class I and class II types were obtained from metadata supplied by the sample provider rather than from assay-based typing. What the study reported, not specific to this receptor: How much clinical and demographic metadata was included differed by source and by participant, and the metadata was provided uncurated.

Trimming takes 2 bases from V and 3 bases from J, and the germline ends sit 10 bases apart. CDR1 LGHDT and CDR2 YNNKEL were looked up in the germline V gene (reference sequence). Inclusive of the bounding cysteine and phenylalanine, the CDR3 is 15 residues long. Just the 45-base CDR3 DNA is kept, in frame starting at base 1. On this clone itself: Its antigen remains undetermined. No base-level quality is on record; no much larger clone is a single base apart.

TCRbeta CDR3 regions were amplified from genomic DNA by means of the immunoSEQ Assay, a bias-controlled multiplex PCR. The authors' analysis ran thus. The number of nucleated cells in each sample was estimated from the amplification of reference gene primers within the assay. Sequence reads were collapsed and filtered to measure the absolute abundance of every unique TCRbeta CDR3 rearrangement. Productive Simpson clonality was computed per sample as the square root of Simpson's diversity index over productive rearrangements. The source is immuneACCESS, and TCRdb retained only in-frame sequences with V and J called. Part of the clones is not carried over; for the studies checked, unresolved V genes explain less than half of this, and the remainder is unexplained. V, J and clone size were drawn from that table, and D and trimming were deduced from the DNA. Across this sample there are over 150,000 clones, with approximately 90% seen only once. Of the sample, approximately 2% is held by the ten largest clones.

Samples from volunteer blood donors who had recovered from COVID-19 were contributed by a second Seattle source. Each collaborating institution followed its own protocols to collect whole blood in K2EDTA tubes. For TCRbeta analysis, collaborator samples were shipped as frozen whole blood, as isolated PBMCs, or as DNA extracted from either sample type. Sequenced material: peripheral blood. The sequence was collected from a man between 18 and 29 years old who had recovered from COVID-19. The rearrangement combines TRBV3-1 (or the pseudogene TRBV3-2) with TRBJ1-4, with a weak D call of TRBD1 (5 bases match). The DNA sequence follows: TGTGCCAGCAGCCAACACAGGAGCTCTAATGAAAAACTGTTTTTT. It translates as CASSQHRSSNEKLFF.